This is a list of T cell receptor beta chains from one sample in a study of T cell repertoires in cytomegalovirus infection. These TCRs' antigens remain unknown. TCRdb reprocessed the reads with MiXCR, giving one entry per CDR3 protein. The profile shows tens of thousands of distinct CDR3 sequences, roughly half of them singletons. The sequenced sample was CD8+ T cells from cultured PBMCs, obtained from culture after CMV antigen stimulation. These receptors came from a human donor in good health (CMV status not recorded). Some clones in this sample may be carry-over from other donors' samples. Each CDR3 is given with its conserved first and last residue. D genes are given only for firm matches. Clone sizes are given selectively: once, few, many, or a class where the clone is expanded.

size,J,length,D,V,CDR3,DNA
-,TRBJ2-2,16,TRBD2,TRBV19,CASSSSSGLDGGELFF,TGTGCCAGTAGTAGCTCCTCGGGACTAGACGGCGGGGAGCTGTTTTTT
-,TRBJ2-7,14,-,TRBV6-5,CASSYGGHSYEQYF,TGTGCCAGCAGTTACGGCGGACACTCCTACGAGCAGTACTTC
-,TRBJ2-7,14,TRBD1,TRBV4-2,CASSLGTGGQEQYF,TGTGCCAGCAGCCTCGGGACAGGGGGCCAAGAGCAGTACTTC
-,TRBJ1-2,14,-,TRBV12-3/TRBV12-4,CASTPRQAGYGYTF,TGTGCCAGCACCCCTCGACAGGCCGGTTATGGCTACACCTTC
few,TRBJ1-6,15,-,TRBV7-6,CASKWGPYYNSPLHF,TGTGCCAGCAAATGGGGACCGTACTATAATTCACCCCTCCACTTT
-,TRBJ1-2,13,-,TRBV12-3/TRBV12-4,CASSFDRGGGYTF,TGTGCCAGCAGTTTTGACCGTGGCGGGGGCTACACCTTC
many,TRBJ2-5,14,-,TRBV7-6,CASSPRTLQETQYF,TGTGCCAGCAGCCCGCGGACACTGCAAGAGACCCAGTACTTC
-,TRBJ1-2,13,-,TRBV12-3/TRBV12-4,CASRSGDPGGYTF,TGTGCCAGCAGATCGGGAGACCCGGGGGGCTACACCTTC
-,TRBJ1-6,14,TRBD1,TRBV4-1,CASSQDRGDSPLHF,TGCGCCAGCAGCCAAGACAGGGGGGATTCACCCCTCCACTTT
-,TRBJ1-1,14,TRBD1,TRBV7-3,CASSLGGTGREAFF,TGTGCCAGCAGCTTAGGGGGGACAGGCAGAGAAGCTTTCTTT
-,TRBJ2-1,13,-,TRBV6-6,CAVLGGPHNEQFF,TGTGCCGTTTTAGGAGGGCCACATAATGAGCAGTTCTTC
-,TRBJ2-1,20,TRBD2,TRBV11-2,CASSTTGTSGSRPWLNEQFF,TGTGCCAGCAGCACTACCGGGACTAGCGGGAGCCGCCCATGGTTGAATGAGCAGTTCTTC
-,TRBJ2-1,15,-,TRBV28,CASRSRESVYNEQFF,TGTGCCAGCAGATCACGGGAGTCGGTCTACAATGAGCAGTTCTTC
-,TRBJ2-4,17,TRBD1,TRBV7-3,CASSPGTAVSPKNIQYF,TGTGCCAGCAGCCCGGGGACAGCCGTTTCGCCCAAAAACATTCAGTACTTC
-,TRBJ2-7,12,-,TRBV28,CASSPGGVEQYF,TGTGCCAGCAGCCCAGGGGGGGTCGAGCAGTACTTC
-,TRBJ2-3,16,-,TRBV11-3,CASSAGDSSSTDTQYF,TGTGCCAGCAGCGCTGGGGACTCTTCTAGCACAGATACGCAGTATTTT
few,TRBJ2-7,13,-,TRBV6-1,CASSEGTAPEQYF,TGTGCCAGCAGTGAAGGGACAGCTCCTGAGCAGTACTTC
few,TRBJ2-7,14,TRBD1,TRBV25-1,CASCGQASSYEQYF,TGTGCCAGCTGCGGACAGGCGAGCTCCTACGAGCAGTACTTC
many,TRBJ1-4,14,-,TRBV7-8,CASSSAVHREKLFF,TGTGCCAGCAGCTCCGCGGTACATCGAGAAAAACTGTTTTTT
-,TRBJ2-5,17,TRBD1,TRBV4-1,CASSQGTGTGVRETQYF,TGCGCCAGCAGCCAGGGAACCGGGACAGGGGTTCGGGAGACCCAGTACTTC
-,TRBJ2-1,14,TRBD2,TRBV12-3/TRBV12-4,CASRGSGGYREQFF,TGTGCCAGCAGGGGTAGCGGGGGGTACAGAGAGCAGTTCTTC
-,TRBJ2-7,14,TRBD1,TRBV19,CASSIGQGSYEQYF,TGTGCCAGTAGTATTGGACAGGGGTCCTACGAGCAGTACTTC
-,TRBJ2-1,15,TRBD2,TRBV12-3/TRBV12-4,CASRWSGRGVNEQFF,TGTGCCAGCAGATGGAGCGGGAGAGGGGTCAATGAGCAGTTCTTC
-,TRBJ2-2,16,-,TRBV4-1,CASSQSTVPNTGELFF,TGCGCCAGCAGCCAATCGACAGTTCCGAACACCGGGGAGCTGTTTTTT
once,TRBJ2-5,14,-,TRBV7-2,CASSQQLFGETQYF,TGTGCCAGCAGCCAACAGTTGTTTGGGGAGACCCAGTACTTC
-,TRBJ2-1,16,TRBD2,TRBV7-8,CASSLSPGLAYNEQFF,TGTGCCAGCAGCTTATCACCGGGACTAGCGTACAATGAGCAGTTCTTC
-,TRBJ2-6,15,-,TRBV27,CASSFGLSGANVLTF,TGTGCCAGCAGTTTTGGTCTCTCTGGGGCCAACGTCCTGACTTTC
-,TRBJ2-4,13,-,TRBV11-2,CASSPGAKNIQYF,TGTGCCAGCAGTCCGGGAGCCAAAAACATTCAGTACTTC
once,TRBJ2-7,16,-,TRBV10-3,CAISEGGWEDGYEQYF,TGTGCCATCAGTGAGGGTGGGTGGGAAGACGGCTACGAGCAGTACTTC
-,TRBJ1-1,15,TRBD1,TRBV4-2,CASSQRDRASTEAFF,TGTGCCAGCAGCCAGAGGGACAGGGCCAGCACTGAAGCTTTCTTT
-,TRBJ2-3,16,TRBD2,TRBV7-9,CASSLYRSGRADTQYF,TGTGCCAGCAGCTTATATCGTTCCGGGAGGGCAGATACGCAGTATTTT
-,TRBJ2-3,16,TRBD1,TRBV4-2,CASSQDRQGARHTQYF,TGTGCCAGCAGCCAAGATCGGCAGGGGGCGCGACATACGCAGTATTTT
-,TRBJ1-2,14,-,TRBV6-6,CASSPTIGNYGYTF,TGTGCCAGCAGTCCCACTATCGGGAACTATGGCTACACCTTC
few,TRBJ2-3,14,-,TRBV10-2,CATSDGEIGDTQYF,TGCGCCACCTCGGACGGTGAGATAGGGGATACGCAGTATTTT
few,TRBJ2-1,15,TRBD2,TRBV7-2,CASSLDLAANNEQFF,TGTGCCAGCAGCTTAGACCTAGCGGCTAACAATGAGCAGTTCTTC
few,TRBJ2-1,12,-,TRBV2,CARFEVTNEQFF,TGTGCCAGGTTCGAGGTAACAAATGAGCAGTTCTTC
-,TRBJ2-1,15,TRBD1,TRBV7-6,CASNSTRDRVYEQFF,TGTGCCAGCAACTCTACCCGGGACAGGGTCTATGAGCAGTTCTTC
-,TRBJ1-6,17,-,TRBV7-6,CASSVKAGESYNSPLHF,TGTGCCAGCAGCGTTAAGGCAGGGGAATCCTATAATTCACCCCTCCACTTT
-,TRBJ2-7,13,-,TRBV27,CASSFQVAYEQYF,TGTGCCAGCAGTTTCCAGGTGGCGTACGAGCAGTACTTC
-,TRBJ2-1,16,TRBD2,TRBV28,CASSWGLAGMDNEQFF,TGTGCCAGCAGTTGGGGACTAGCGGGAATGGACAATGAGCAGTTCTTC
-,TRBJ2-5,16,-,TRBV7-4,CASSLVSTGFQETQYF,TGTGCCAGCAGCTTAGTCTCTACGGGGTTCCAAGAGACCCAGTACTTC
-,TRBJ1-2,13,-,TRBV27,CASTGVGFYGYTF,TGTGCCAGCACCGGGGTGGGGTTCTATGGCTACACCTTC
few,TRBJ2-1,13,-,TRBV7-3,CASSLTPSDEQFF,TGTGCCAGCAGCTTAACGCCCTCCGATGAGCAGTTCTTC
-,TRBJ2-1,15,TRBD2,TRBV12-3/TRBV12-4,CASSFPGLADNEQFF,TGTGCCAGCAGTTTTCCGGGACTAGCGGACAATGAGCAGTTCTTC
-,TRBJ1-4,16,-,TRBV28,CASRDAGDKRAEKLFF,TGTGCCAGCAGAGACGCCGGGGACAAGAGAGCCGAAAAACTGTTTTTT